The TCR beta chain described here comes from a study of shared clonotypes between healthy human individuals. Notes on the study in general: Roughly 4.6% of naive CD4 clonotypes were common to several donors. The study drew on few donors, limiting represented genetic and exposure-history diversity.

The method was immunoSEQ multiplex PCR; TCRdb's version includes in-frame clones alone and lacks a portion of them. This table holds about 750,000 clones, roughly 92% found once. Terminally differentiated effector memory CD45RA+ cells were excluded from the naive CD8 cells, which were CD45RO-negative and positively selected for CCR7. Each donor was a Caucasian adult residing in Nashville, Tennessee. For this clone: The antigen is undetermined.

V lost 4 bases to trimming and J lost 7 bases; unmatched junction nucleotides: 6. The CDR3 runs 13 residues. The V gene's germline CDR1 is SGHNT and CDR2 YYREEE (reference sequence). This chain links TRBV5-4 with TRBJ1-1, with 8 nucleotides matching TRBD1. This clonotype was obtained from a man aged 25 to 40 in good health. Material: naive CD8+ T cells sorted from blood. The CDR3 sequence: CASSEGTGYEAFF. The CDR3 DNA is TGTGCCAGCAGCGAGGGGACAGGATATGAAGCTTTCTTT.